A single sample gave rise to the 30 T cell receptor beta chains below, sequenced in a study of metastatic and nonmetastatic thyroid tumors. TCRdb used MiXCR to call clones anew from the PCR reads. This table holds under 35,000 clones, over 20% found once. Patients underwent thyroid surgery, and none had received any treatment before it. Sample: blood. The source is a female donor with papillary thyroid cancer or a benign thyroid nodule (not recorded which). Some clones in this sample may be carry-over from other donors' samples.

The V gene is TRBV12-3 or TRBV12-4, the J gene TRBJ2-7; 8 positions match TRBD1. The V gene end was trimmed by 5 bases and the J gene end by 1 base; junction bases not matched to a gene: 10. The CDR3 runs to 16 residues. The CDR3 coding sequence is TGTGCCAGCAGTCCTAGTGCCGGACAGGGATCCTACGAGCAGTACTTC. It translates to CASSPSAGQGSYEQYF.

This clone qualifies as medium-sized (0.01 to 0.1%). The J gene is TRBJ1-2, the V gene TRBV6-6, with no clear D. V lost 2 bases and J lost 4, with 8 bases in between. Germline V gene sequence: CDR1 MNHNY, CDR2 SVGAGI (reference sequence). This CDR3 spans 13 amino acids. The CDR3 here is CASSYNSLYGYTF. The CDR3 DNA sequence: TGTGCCAGCAGTTACAACAGCCTCTATGGCTACACCTTC.

At least ten counts were recorded for this clone. A much larger clonotype is one base distant, so this may be a read error. This sample also contains other DNA sequences that code for the same CDR3. This chain joins TRBV2 and TRBJ2-3; D possibly corresponds to TRBD1 (5 bases). This CDR3 contains 13 residues. CDR1 SNHLY and CDR2 FYNNEI come from the germline V gene. Trimming pared 4 bases from V and 2 bases from J, leaving 7 bases between. CDR3 bases: TGTGCCAGCAGTGGGGGCCCCACAGATACGCAGTATTTT. Translating it yields CASSGGPTDTQYF.

This clone has a count of ten or more. A read error may be the cause here, since a much bigger clone is one base away. The CDR3 end shows no conserved phenylalanine or tryptophan, and so a read error is likely. The same CDR3 can be traced to other DNA sequences in this sample. The chain recombines TRBV28 with TRBJ2-7, with D perhaps TRBD1 (5 bases). With 7 bases removed from V and 8 bases from J, the gap between germline ends came to 18 bases. CDR3 length: 13 amino acids. Germline V CDR1 and CDR2: MDHEN, SYDVKM. The CDR3 protein is CASTRATFTKQYL. The CDR3 DNA reads as TGTGCCAGCACCAGGGCAACATTTACGAAGCAGTACCTC.

This clone was picked up many times. Other nucleotide sequences from this sample produce the same CDR3. The gene calls are TRBV9 and TRBJ2-2; D gene uncertain. V was clipped by 2 bases and J by 8 bases, with 10 bases between them. This CDR3 contains 13 residues. From germline, CDR1 is SGDLS and CDR2 YYNGEE. CDR3 in DNA: TGTGCCAGCAGCGTTGTCCTAGGGGGGGAGCTGTTTTTT. As protein: CASSVVLGGELFF. Supplemented by reference TRBV9 and TRBJ2-2, the full variable domain reads DSGVTQTPKHLITATGQRVTLRCSPRSGDLSVYWYQQSLDQGLQFLIQYYNGEERAKGNILERFSAQQFPDLHSELNLSSLELGDSALYFCASSVVLGGELFFGEGSRLTVL.

The chain joins TRBV20-1 to TRBJ1-1, with D perhaps matching TRBD1 (6 bases). Per germline, CDR1 DFQATT and CDR2 SNEGSKA (reference sequence). V gave up 5 bases and J gave up 6 bases, with 16 bases separating them. This CDR3 contains 13 residues. CDR3 nucleotide sequence: TGCAGTGCTTCATCCTACAGGGCCTCTGAAGCTTTCTTT. Its translation is CSASSYRASEAFF.

A single count supports this clone. A read error may be the cause here, since a much bigger clone is one base away. V usage is TRBV3-1 and J usage is TRBJ2-5; D is unresolved. CDR3 length equals 14 residues. In germline, CDR1 is LGHDT, CDR2 YNNKEL (reference sequence). DNA for the CDR3: TGTGCCAGCAGCAAAGATCACTACGGCGGGACCCAGTACTTC. It codes for CASSKDHYGGTQYF.

The CDR3 nucleotides read TGTGCCAGCAAACTACAGGGCGTGGGACTAGCGGCAATCTACGAGCAGTACTTC. Translation gives CASKLQGVGLAAIYEQYF. V and J are TRBV27 and TRBJ2-7; 11 nucleotides align to TRBD2. Germline trimming cut 7 bases from V and 3 bases from J; bases unmatched to any gene: 17. The CDR3 totals 18 residues. The germline CDR1 and CDR2 sequences are MNHEY and SMNVEV (reference sequence).

This clone came up a few times. This likely comes from a read error, as the CDR3 has no conserved phenylalanine or tryptophan at its end. The rearrangement links TRBV6-9 to TRBJ2-2, with TRBD2 matching over 7 bases. The V segment lost 6 bases and the J segment 7 bases; nucleotides outside the gene matches: 5. CDR1 and CDR2 from the germline V gene are MNHGY and SVAAGI. The CDR3 spans 13 residues. The CDR3 loop reads CASRDSGFGELFS. Here the CDR3 DNA reads TGTGCCAGCAGAGATAGCGGGTTCGGGGAGCTGTTTTCT.

This clone appeared a few times. The rearrangement joins TRBV27 to TRBJ1-6; D not certain. This CDR3 is built from 14 residues. V was shortened by 2 bases and J by 6 bases, with 8 bases between the two germline ends. CDR1 is MNHEY and CDR2 is SMNVEV in the germline V gene (reference sequence). The CDR3, as DNA: TGTGCCAGCAGTTTAAGAAGGTTTAATTCACCCCTCCACTTT. Encoded protein: CASSLRRFNSPLHF.

This clone was seen many times. V gene TRBV27 combines with J gene TRBJ1-2; D might be TRBD1 (6 bases). The ends were cut back, 2 bases at V and 8 bases at J, with 12 bases in the middle. The CDR3 totals 13 residues. CDR1 MNHEY and CDR2 SMNVEV come from the germline V gene (reference sequence). The chain's CDR3 is CASSLVTGEGYTF. CDR3 DNA: TGTGCCAGCAGTTTAGTGACAGGAGAGGGCTACACCTTC.

This clone was observed a handful of times. Possible read error: a much larger clone is one base away. The CDR3 here is CASRFTNRGYIF. In DNA, the CDR3 is TGTGCCAGTAGATTTACAAATCGAGGCTACATCTTC. This sequence joins TRBV19 and TRBJ1-2; D ambiguous. This CDR3 is built from 12 residues. Germline V lookup: CDR1 LNHDA, CDR2 SQIVND (reference sequence).

V gene TRBV28 combines with J gene TRBJ2-7; D is tentatively TRBD1 or TRBD2 (5 bases each). The ends were cut back, 7 bases at V and 6 bases at J, with 19 bases in the middle. The CDR3 is 14 amino acids. Germline values: CDR1 MDHEN, CDR2 SYDVKM. The CDR3 DNA is TGTGCCAGCACCAGAAATCCGGGACGCGCCGAGCAGTACTTC. Residues: CASTRNPGRAEQYF.

This clone rates as medium-sized. The chain combines TRBV20-1 with TRBJ2-7, with 13 bases matching TRBD2. J lost 3 bases, V lost 2 bases, and 7 bases had no gene match. The germline V gene encodes CDR1 DFQATT and CDR2 SNEGSKA (reference sequence). The CDR3 length is 16 residues. The chain's CDR3 is CSARPLRTSGSYEQYF. Written as DNA, the CDR3 is TGCAGTGCTAGACCCCTGAGGACTAGCGGGAGCTACGAGCAGTACTTC.

Within the sample, this clone is medium-sized. This chain links TRBV28 with TRBJ1-2; D gene unclear. Germline values: CDR1 MDHEN, CDR2 SYDVKM. Trimming pared 3 bases from V and 5 bases from J, leaving 16 bases between. The CDR3 contains 15 residues. The CDR3 here is CASSFPQNMGYGYTF. CDR3 coding DNA: TGTGCCAGCAGTTTCCCGCAGAACATGGGGTATGGCTACACCTTC.

In its sample, this clone was seen many times. Other DNA sequences in the same sample also yield this CDR3. The chain has TRBV7-2 and TRBJ2-5; D call uncertain. Germline loops: CDR1 SGHTA, CDR2 FQGNSA. The CDR3 extends over 13 amino acids. V lost 5 bases, J lost 1 base, and 8 bases lay in between. The CDR3 region has the DNA TGTGCCAGCAGCCCCTCAGTCCAAGAGACCCAGTACTTC. As protein: CASSPSVQETQYF.

The chain recombines TRBV18 with TRBJ2-1; no clear D gene. This CDR3 comprises 13 residues. Germline CDR1 is KGHSH and CDR2 is LQKENI. With 0 bases removed from V and 6 bases from J, the gap between germline ends came to 6 bases. CDR3 nucleotides: TGTGCCAGCTCACCACCGTCTATCAATGAGCAGTTCTTC. Translation gives CASSPPSINEQFF.

This clone has ten or more counts. In DNA form, the CDR3 reads TGCGCCAGCAGCTCTCCCAGGGGGGCCAACGTCCTGACTTTC. Translated, it gives CASSSPRGANVLTF. V and J are TRBV5-1 and TRBJ2-6; no firm D call. Trimming shortened V by 3 bases and J by 4 bases, and 8 bases separated the two germline ends. Per germline, CDR1 SGHRS and CDR2 YFSETQ. The CDR3 length is 14 residues. Together with reference TRBV5-1 and TRBJ2-6, the CDR3 gives the full variable domain: KAGVTQTPRYLIKTRGQQVTLSCSPISGHRSVSWYQQTPGQGLQFLFEYFSETQRNKGNFPGRFSGRQFSNSRSEMNVSTLELGDSALYLCASSSPRGANVLTFGAGSRLTVL.

The chain has TRBV30 and TRBJ1-1; D not certain. The CDR3 is made up of 11 amino acids. Germline V gives CDR1 GTSNPN, CDR2 SVGIG (reference sequence). V was pared by 1 base and J by 7 bases, with 7 bases between. The CDR3 region is CAWSGSREAFF. DNA for the CDR3: TGTGCCTGGAGTGGCTCGCGTGAAGCTTTCTTT.

By frequency in the sample, this clone is medium-sized. V is TRBV12-3 or TRBV12-4 and J is TRBJ2-7; no firm D call. The CDR3 is made up of 15 amino acids. V lost 6 bases, J lost 0 bases, and 15 bases lay in between. The CDR3 spells CASSPPFPASYEQYF. CDR3 coding DNA: TGTGCCAGCAGCCCCCCTTTCCCCGCCTCCTACGAGCAGTACTTC.

The V gene is TRBV4-3, the J gene TRBJ1-6; possibly TRBD1 for D (5 bases). CDR1 is LGHNA and CDR2 is YSLEER in the germline V gene. Trimming took 0 bases from V and 10 from J, leaving 10 bases between them. The CDR3 is 14 amino acids. The CDR3 DNA follows: TGCGCCAGCAGCCAAGAAGCAGGGAACTCACCCCTCCACTTT. This gives the protein CASSQEAGNSPLHF.

Details on this clone: Germline is not matched at one junction end, which may reflect a read error. The gene calls are TRBV6-1 and TRBJ2-3; 10 bases line up with TRBD1. The germline V gene has CDR1 MNHNS and CDR2 SASEGT. This CDR3 is built from 15 residues. The CDR3 coding sequence is TGTGCCAGCCGGGACAGGGGCTTAGTCACAGATACACAGTATTTT. This sequence encodes CASRDRGLVTDTQYF.

Only a few counts were recorded for this clone. The CDR3 DNA reads as TGTGCCATCAGGAAAGAGATCTCCCGGGACAGGGGATTAGCTTTCTTT. It encodes CAIRKEISRDRGLAFF. This chain uses TRBV28 with TRBJ1-1; TRBD1 matches 10 bases. The CDR3 consists of 16 residues. Trimming at V came to 10 bases and at J to 10 bases, leaving 21 bases not matched to a gene. CDR1 is MDHEN and CDR2 is SYDVKM in the germline V gene.

There are many counts of this clone. The chain links TRBV5-4 to TRBJ2-1, with 8 bases that match TRBD1. CDR3 length: 15 residues. The germline V gene has CDR1 SGHNT and CDR2 YYREEE (reference sequence). V dropped 4 bases and J dropped 0; count of bases not matched to a gene: 3. The CDR3, as DNA: TGTGCCAGCAGCCGGGACAGGAGCTCCTACAATGAGCAGTTCTTC. Protein product: CASSRDRSSYNEQFF.

This rearrangement joins TRBV28 to TRBJ1-6, with no clear D. Germline V CDR1 and CDR2: MDHEN, SYDVKM. The CDR3 is 16 amino acids. Trimming removed 4 bases from V and 0 bases from J, with 10 bases in between. In DNA form, the CDR3 reads TGTGCCAGCAGTTCTGCATGGATCTCCTATAATTCACCCCTCCACTTT. Protein product: CASSSAWISYNSPLHF.

This clone occurred a few times. Since a much larger clone is just one base distant, this may be a read error. The rearrangement joins TRBV5-4 to TRBJ1-2; D is undetermined. The CDR3 totals 17 residues. V was trimmed by 0 bases and J by 2 bases, leaving 17 bases between them. Per germline, CDR1 SGHNT and CDR2 YYREEE (reference sequence). CDR3 in DNA: TGTGCCAGCAGCTTGGCCGGGCCCCGTACAGTAAACTATGGCTACACCTTC. Translation gives CASSLAGPRTVNYGYTF.

Ten or more counts support this clone. V gene TRBV19 combines with J gene TRBJ1-5; D call uncertain. The CDR3 runs 15 residues. The V gene lost 4 bases and the J gene lost 5 bases, with 15 bases spanning the gap. Germline V lookup: CDR1 LNHDA, CDR2 SQIVND (reference sequence). The chain's CDR3 is CASSTQEERDQPQHF. Written as DNA, the CDR3 is TGTGCCAGTAGTACTCAGGAGGAGCGCGATCAGCCCCAGCATTTT.

A few counts support this clone. The chain couples TRBV6-1 to TRBJ1-2; 8 bases are shared with TRBD1. Germline CDR1 reads MNHNS; CDR2 reads SASEGT. The CDR3 consists of 17 residues. V shed 7 bases and J 7 bases; nucleotides not matched to a gene: 20. This CDR3 is CASTYGDRGPHRGGYTF. The CDR3, as DNA: TGTGCCAGCACCTACGGAGACAGGGGTCCCCACAGGGGTGGCTACACCTTC.

By share, this clone counts as medium-sized. The chain joins TRBV7-2 to TRBJ2-7; 7 nucleotides align to TRBD2. The V gene end was trimmed by 3 bases and the J gene end by 2 bases; junction bases not matched to a gene: 16. Germline V gene data show CDR1 as SGHTA and CDR2 as FQGNSA. The CDR3 spans 18 residues. For the CDR3, the DNA is TGTGCCAGCAGCTTTAAGGGTGCTAGCGGAGTTGGGGCCTACGAGCAGTACTTC. This gives the protein CASSFKGASGVGAYEQYF.

As to this clone: The junction differs from germline at one of its ends, possibly a read error. The CDR3 bases are TGTGCCAGTAGTATAGACAAATCTGGAAACACAATATATTTT. Translating gives CASSIDKSGNTIYF. The V gene is TRBV19, the J gene TRBJ1-3; no firm D call. The CDR3 runs 14 residues. In germline, CDR1 is LNHDA, CDR2 SQIVND (reference sequence).